This T cell receptor (beta chain) was recovered during a study of T-cell reconstitution after alpha-beta-depleted transplantation in children. During its preparation, the TCRbeta library received unique molecular identifiers. From the PCR reads, TCRdb called clonotypes with MiXCR, one entry per CDR3 protein. This sample has some 200,000 distinct CDR3 sequences, with 9.7% found just once. This clonotype was counted ten times or more. Between the trimmed V and J ends, which lost 3 bases and 0 bases, there was a span of 20 bases. This CDR3 comprises 18 residues. The germline gives CDR1 SGHDT, CDR2 YYEEEE.

The clonotype originates from a human donor who donated a stem cell graft to a child with SCID. The chain combines TRBV5-6 with TRBJ2-3; perhaps TRBD1 as D (6 bases). Sequencing used PBMCs from the stem cell graft donor, obtained from the stem cell graft. The CDR3: CASSYRPGTPFSTDTQYF. In DNA form, the CDR3 reads TGTGCCAGCAGCTACCGGCCTGGGACACCTTTTAGCACAGATACGCAGTATTTT.